These T cell receptor beta chains were read from a single sample in a study of blood T cell repertoires in COVID-19. Some clones are missing from TCRdb's copy, which holds only in-frame ones; the method was immunoSEQ multiplex PCR. The sample has just over 50,000 clones, about 86% seen once. The sample taken for sequencing was peripheral blood. The receptors here all came from an elderly man with active COVID-19. Both conserved end residues are part of each CDR3. A D gene is named only where the DNA matches it firmly. Clone size is stated in some rows and not others, as once, few, many or a class when expanded.

>17|TRBJ1-1|NA|NA|TRBV24-1
CATSVPPWTEGNTEAFF
TGTGCCACCAGTGTCCCCCCCTGGACAGAAGGGAACACTGAAGCTTTCTTT
>20|TRBJ2-7|NA|TRBD2|TRBV3-1/TRBV3-2
CASSQDGLAGKSYVRYEQYF
TGTGCCAGCAGCCAAGATGGGCTAGCGGGGAAGTCCTATGTCCGATACGAGCAGTACTTC
>12|TRBJ2-1|NA|NA|TRBV24-1
CATATSRDEQFF
TGTGCCACCGCAACTAGCCGGGATGAGCAGTTCTTC
>14|TRBJ1-2|NA|NA|TRBV19
CASSPPEGHYGYTF
TGTGCCAGTAGTCCCCCTGAGGGTCACTATGGCTACACCTTC
>20|TRBJ2-6|NA|NA|TRBV13
CASSLGRAGGDFSGANVLTF
TGTGCCAGCAGCTTAGGCCGGGCGGGTGGGGACTTCTCTGGGGCCAACGTCCTGACTTTC
>18|TRBJ2-3|NA|TRBD2|TRBV4-3
CASSQVASGGLSTDTQYF
TGCGCCAGCAGCCAAGTGGCTAGCGGGGGTCTTAGCACAGATACGCAGTATTTT
>13|TRBJ2-5|NA|NA|TRBV5-4
CASSLQGVETQYF
TGTGCCAGCAGCTTACAGGGTGTCGAGACCCAGTACTTC
>15|TRBJ2-3|NA|TRBD2|TRBV10-3
CAIKTSGSNTDTQYF
TGTGCCATCAAGACTAGCGGGAGCAACACAGATACGCAGTATTTT
>17|TRBJ2-1|NA|TRBD1|TRBV10-2
CASSFQRTGSSYNEQFF
TGCGCCAGCAGTTTTCAGAGGACAGGCAGCTCCTACAATGAGCAGTTCTTC
>13|TRBJ1-2|NA|TRBD1|TRBV28
CASSPGQWDGYTF
TGTGCCAGCAGTCCGGGACAGTGGGATGGCTACACCTTC
>16|TRBJ2-2|NA|NA|TRBV7-7
CASSLALDSFAGELFF
TGTGCCAGCAGCTTAGCCCTCGACTCCTTTGCCGGGGAGCTGTTTTTT
>18|TRBJ2-3|NA|TRBD2|TRBV4-3
CASSQGLAGATGTDTQYF
TGCGCCAGCAGCCAGGGACTAGCGGGAGCAACGGGTACAGATACGCAGTATTTT
>13|TRBJ2-1|NA|NA|TRBV11-3
CAGSLVPLAEQFF
TGTGCCGGCAGCTTAGTGCCCCTAGCGGAGCAGTTCTTC
>14|TRBJ2-5|NA|TRBD1|TRBV18
CASSPRQGQETQYF
TGTGCCAGCTCACCACGACAGGGGCAAGAGACCCAGTACTTC
>13|TRBJ2-3|NA|NA|TRBV7-7
CASSPLGPDTQYF
TGTGCCAGCAGCCCCCTGGGGCCAGATACGCAGTATTTT
>14|TRBJ2-7|once|TRBD2|TRBV2
CASRAGGSVNEQYF
TGTGCCAGTAGGGCTGGCGGGAGCGTCAACGAGCAGTACTTC
>14|TRBJ2-7|NA|TRBD1|TRBV19
CASRNNRGLYEQYF
TGTGCCAGTAGGAATAACAGGGGGCTCTACGAGCAGTACTTC
>16|TRBJ1-3|NA|TRBD1|TRBV9
CASRVPGQGAGNTIYF
TGTGCCAGCAGAGTCCCGGGACAGGGGGCTGGAAACACCATATATTTT
>17|TRBJ1-2|NA|TRBD1|TRBV5-1
CASSLQSLRTGDYGYTF
TGCGCCAGCAGCTTGCAGTCTCTCAGGACAGGGGACTATGGCTACACCTTC
>16|TRBJ2-7|NA|TRBD2|TRBV7-8
CASSSGLAGDLYEQYF
TGTGCCAGCAGTTCGGGACTAGCGGGAGATCTCTACGAGCAGTACTTC
>14|TRBJ2-1|NA|NA|TRBV7-9
CASSFHESYNEQFF
TGTGCCAGCAGCTTCCATGAGAGCTACAATGAGCAGTTCTTC
>16|TRBJ1-4|NA|TRBD1|TRBV18
CASSVYRDRGNEKLFF
TGTGCCAGCTCAGTCTACCGGGACAGGGGGAATGAAAAACTGTTTTTT
>14|TRBJ2-7|NA|TRBD2|TRBV18
CASSVSGRTYEQYF
TGTGCCAGCTCAGTTAGCGGGAGGACCTACGAGCAGTACTTC
>15|TRBJ2-1|NA|TRBD1|TRBV2
CASSVDRGQYNEQFF
TGTGCCAGCAGTGTGGACAGGGGGCAGTACAATGAGCAGTTCTTC
>14|TRBJ2-7|NA|TRBD1|TRBV9
CASSPRTGVNEQYF
TGTGCCAGCAGCCCCAGGACAGGGGTAAACGAGCAGTACTTC
>20|TRBJ2-1|NA|NA|TRBV24-1
CATSDFGTGDKLAGDLRQFF
TGTGCCACCAGTGATTTTGGGACAGGGGATAAACTAGCGGGAGACCTCAGGCAGTTCTTC
>17|TRBJ1-1|NA|TRBD1|TRBV3-1/TRBV3-2
CASSQLRTGGTNTEAFF
TGTGCCAGCAGCCAACTCAGGACAGGGGGAACGAACACTGAAGCTTTCTTT
>17|TRBJ2-1|NA|TRBD1|TRBV15
CATSSPAGTGGYNEQFF
TGTGCCACCAGCAGCCCGGCCGGGACAGGGGGGTACAATGAGCAGTTCTTC
>15|TRBJ1-1|NA|NA|TRBV9
CASSVHADSNTEAFF
TGTGCCAGCAGCGTTCATGCAGACTCGAACACTGAAGCTTTCTTT
>15|TRBJ2-3|NA|NA|TRBV6-5
CATLPGHLSTDTQYF
TGTGCCACTCTACCGGGACACCTGAGCACAGATACGCAGTATTTT
>16|TRBJ2-3|once|NA|TRBV7-3
CASSPTLGVSTDTQYF
TGTGCCAGCAGCCCAACCCTTGGAGTTTCCACAGATACGCAGTATTTT
>15|TRBJ2-1|NA|NA|TRBV6-2/TRBV6-3
CASSYVGEGVYEQFF
TGTGCCAGCAGTTACGTCGGGGAGGGGGTATATGAGCAGTTCTTC
>13|TRBJ1-5|NA|NA|TRBV6-5
CASSYSSTQPQHF
TGTGCCAGCAGTTACTCCTCTACGCAGCCCCAGCATTTT
>18|TRBJ2-2|NA|NA|TRBV4-3
CASSRQGPSLQNTGELFF
TGCGCCAGCAGCCGACAAGGTCCTTCTCTTCAGAACACCGGGGAGCTGTTTTTT
>15|TRBJ2-5|NA|TRBD2|TRBV18
CASSTKREGQETQYF
TGTGCCAGCTCGACGAAGCGGGAGGGCCAAGAGACCCAGTACTTC
>14|TRBJ2-3|NA|NA|TRBV6-5
CASSYSIRGDTQYF
TGTGCCAGCAGTTACTCGATCCGCGGGGATACGCAGTATTTT
>13|TRBJ1-5|NA|NA|TRBV7-9
CASSLSGGEPQHF
TGTGCCAGCAGCTTATCGGGGGGTGAGCCCCAGCATTTT
>18|TRBJ1-4|few|NA|TRBV6-6
CASSQSPGQKGGNEKLFF
TGTGCCAGCAGTCAATCCCCGGGACAAAAGGGCGGTAATGAAAAACTGTTTTTT
>16|TRBJ1-4|NA|TRBD1|TRBV30
CAWSVNVAGGGEKLFF
TGTGCCTGGAGTGTAAACGTGGCAGGGGGTGGAGAAAAACTGTTTTTT
>13|TRBJ1-1|once|NA|TRBV7-9
CASSFLENTEAFF
TGTGCCAGCAGCTTTCTAGAGAACACTGAAGCTTTCTTT
>13|TRBJ2-1|NA|NA|TRBV7-2
CASNTGYYNEQFF
TGTGCCAGCAACACCGGGTATTACAATGAGCAGTTCTTC
>12|TRBJ1-4|NA|NA|TRBV30
CAWSGQDEKLFF
TGTGCCTGGAGTGGACAGGATGAAAAACTGTTTTTT
>15|TRBJ2-2|NA|TRBD2|TRBV7-2
CASSPTSGNTGELFF
TGTGCCAGCAGCCCGACTAGCGGGAACACCGGGGAGCTGTTTTTT
>13|TRBJ2-5|NA|NA|TRBV28
CASSLFSQETQYF
TGTGCCAGCAGTTTATTTAGCCAAGAGACCCAGTACTTC
>14|TRBJ2-2|NA|NA|TRBV30
CAWMGRFLTGELFF
TGTGCCTGGATGGGCAGGTTCTTGACCGGGGAGCTGTTTTTT
>15|TRBJ2-3|NA|TRBD2|TRBV9
CASSGTSGRGDTQYF
TGTGCCAGCAGCGGGACTAGCGGGAGGGGAGATACGCAGTATTTT
>13|TRBJ2-5|once|TRBD1|TRBV19
CASRGQGGETQYF
TGTGCCAGTAGGGGACAGGGGGGTGAGACCCAGTACTTC
>14|TRBJ1-1|NA|NA|TRBV9
CASSASRRGTEAFF
TGTGCCAGCAGCGCGTCTAGGAGGGGCACTGAAGCTTTCTTT